The 31 T cell receptor beta chains below were found in one sample sequenced in a study of T cells after yellow fever vaccination. TCRdb re-called the 5' RACE reads with MiXCR, one entry per CDR3 protein. The sample has more than 350,000 distinct CDR3 sequences; 9.5% to 13% are singletons. This sample comprised PBMCs, obtained on the day of the first yellow fever vaccination. These receptor sequences come from a man younger than 30 who received the YFV17D yellow fever vaccine.

The rearrangement links TRBV5-1 to TRBJ1-2; tentatively, D is TRBD1 (5 bases). This CDR3 spans 16 amino acids. V was trimmed by 3 bases and J by 1 base, leaving 16 bases between them. Germline assignment: CDR1 SGHRS and CDR2 YFSETQ. DNA of the CDR3: TGCGCCAGCAGCTCCCGTTTGCAGGGAGGTAACTATGGCTACACCTTC. Translating gives CASSSRLQGGNYGYTF.

The chain is built from TRBV2 and TRBJ2-3; possible D gene TRBD2, 6 bases. The CDR3 has 15 residues. Germline CDR1 and CDR2: SNHLY and FYNNEI. The V end lost 8 bases, the J end lost 3 bases, and 18 bases lay between the germline ends. As DNA, the CDR3 is TGTGCCAGCCTCACAGACAGCGCGGGGACAGATACGCAGTATTTT. Its protein is CASLTDSAGTDTQYF.

CDR3 DNA sequence: TGCAGTGCTAGAGGGACAGCAAAACAAGAGACCCAGTACTTC. Translating gives CSARGTAKQETQYF. The V call is TRBV20-1, the J call TRBJ2-5; a possible D gene is TRBD1 (6 bases). Trimming shortened V by 1 base and J by 2 bases, and 11 bases separated the two germline ends. Germline assignment: CDR1 DFQATT and CDR2 SNEGSKA (reference sequence). There are 14 residues in the CDR3.

This clonotype has just a few counts. V usage is TRBV7-2 and J usage is TRBJ2-3; no reliable D call. The CDR3 sequence is 17 residues long. CDR1 and CDR2 (germline): SGHTA, FQGNSA. Trimming took 4 bases from V and 3 from J, leaving 20 bases between them. In DNA form, the CDR3 reads TGTGCCAGCAGCTCACCATCGGGTGGGTTACAAACAGATACGCAGTATTTT. This codes for CASSSPSGGLQTDTQYF.

This clonotype turned up a few times. V is TRBV4-1 and J is TRBJ1-4; TRBD1 is a possible D gene (6 bases). V was pared by 1 base and J by 16 bases, with 22 bases between. Per the germline V gene, CDR1 is MGHRA and CDR2 is YSYEKL. The CDR3 length is 15 residues. The CDR3 spells CASSQGVIGWQGRFF. CDR3 nucleotide sequence: TGCGCCAGCAGCCAAGGGGTAATCGGTTGGCAGGGGCGGTTTTTT.

This clonotype was counted a single time. J is TRBJ2-7 and V is TRBV4-3; D perhaps matches TRBD2 (5 bases). This CDR3 comprises 15 residues. The V gene lost 3 bases and the J gene lost 3 bases, with 15 bases spanning the gap. Germline values: CDR1 LGHNA, CDR2 YSLEER. CDR3 in amino acids: CASSHPKADRYEQYF. The CDR3 bases are TGCGCCAGCAGCCACCCGAAAGCGGACCGCTACGAGCAGTACTTC.

This clonotype was detected only a few times. The rearrangement joins TRBV20-1 to TRBJ1-2; D possibly corresponds to TRBD1 (5 bases). CDR1 is DFQATT, CDR2 SNEGSKA, per germline (reference sequence). This CDR3 spans 14 amino acids. The V and J ends lost 5 bases and 8 bases respectively, with 21 bases between them. The CDR3 coding sequence is TGCAGTGCTCGAAACCGGGGGGGAGTGAAGGGCTACACCTTC. It specifies CSARNRGGVKGYTF.

The gene calls are TRBV5-1 and TRBJ2-1; the D is unclear. Germline-derived CDR1 and CDR2 are SGHRS and YFSETQ. V shed 1 base and J shed 0 bases, with 5 bases lying between them. CDR3 length equals 14 residues. The CDR3 sequence is CASSLLNSYNEQFF. For the CDR3, the DNA is TGCGCCAGCAGCTTGCTGAACTCCTACAATGAGCAGTTCTTC. The whole variable domain, remainder taken from reference TRBV5-1 and TRBJ2-1, is KAGVTQTPRYLIKTRGQQVTLSCSPISGHRSVSWYQQTPGQGLQFLFEYFSETQRNKGNFPGRFSGRQFSNSRSEMNVSTLELGDSALYLCASSLLNSYNEQFFGPGTRLTVL.

This clonotype was seen a few times. The chain carries TRBV20-1 and TRBJ1-4; D is unresolved. The germline V gene has CDR1 DFQATT and CDR2 SNEGSKA (reference sequence). V dropped 5 bases and J dropped 3 bases, with 16 bases sitting between them. The CDR3 length is 15 residues. Written as DNA, the CDR3 is TGCAGTGCTGATTCCCGGGGTTCACCTAATGAAAAACTGTTTTTT. Protein: CSADSRGSPNEKLFF.

The V and J genes are TRBV12-3 or TRBV12-4 and TRBJ2-7; 7 bases agree with TRBD2. This CDR3 comprises 14 residues. Germline trimming cut 4 bases from V and 7 bases from J; bases unmatched to any gene: 10. The CDR3: CASSSYWGGGEQYV. In nucleotides, the CDR3 is TGTGCCAGCAGTTCGTATTGGGGGGGGGGAGAGCAGTACGTC.

This clonotype was recorded a few times. V gene TRBV12-3 or TRBV12-4 combines with J gene TRBJ2-6, with TRBD1 identical over 9 bases. CDR3 length: 17 residues. The V gene end was trimmed by 6 bases and the J gene end by 0 bases; junction bases not matched to a gene: 6. The CDR3 region has the DNA TGTGCCAGCAGCCCCGGGACAGGGAACTCTGGGGCCAACGTCCTGACTTTC. Protein: CASSPGTGNSGANVLTF.

This clonotype was found a few times. The rearrangement links TRBV4-1 to TRBJ2-7; 8 nucleotides line up with TRBD1. Germline assignment: CDR1 MGHRA and CDR2 YSYEKL. The CDR3 runs 16 residues. With V trimmed by 0 bases and J by 5 bases, 9 bases remained unmatched. DNA for the CDR3: TGCGCCAGCAGCCAAGATCTTACAGGGGGAGGCCACGAGCAGTACGTC. Translation gives CASSQDLTGGGHEQYV.

The chain employs TRBV20-1 and TRBJ2-1; 8 bases map to TRBD2. The junction had 11 bases not matched to a gene; V was cut back by 3 bases and J by 4 bases. This CDR3 has 16 amino acids. Looked up from germline, CDR1 is DFQATT and CDR2 is SNEGSKA (reference sequence). DNA of the CDR3: TGCAGTGCTAGCCAGTTTCGGCGGGGGGTATACAATGAGCAGTTCTTC. It translates to CSASQFRRGVYNEQFF.

The chain couples TRBV3-1 to TRBJ2-5, with D unclear. Trimming pared 0 bases from V and 2 bases from J, leaving 13 bases between. Per germline, CDR1 LGHDT and CDR2 YNNKEL (reference sequence). CDR3 length equals 16 residues. CDR3: CASSQDILSQQETQYF. The CDR3 bases are TGTGCCAGCAGCCAAGATATTCTCAGCCAGCAAGAGACCCAGTACTTC.

The V and J genes are TRBV5-1 and TRBJ2-7; 7 bases align to TRBD1. This CDR3 has 15 residues. Losses at the gene ends were 2 bases for V and 0 bases for J; bases not matched to a gene: 5. From germline, CDR1 is SGHRS and CDR2 YFSETQ. DNA of the CDR3: TGCGCCAGCAGCTTCTCGACAGGGCTCTCCTACGAGCAGTACGTC. Protein sequence: CASSFSTGLSYEQYV.

The rearrangement links TRBV3-1 to TRBJ1-1, with 8 bases matching TRBD1. In germline, CDR1 is LGHDT, CDR2 YNNKEL (reference sequence). J was trimmed by 7 bases and V by 1 base; bases with no gene match: 8. The CDR3 has 15 residues. CDR3 sequence (DNA): TGTGCCAGCAGCCAAGGAGGACAGGGAACGGTTGAAGCTTTCTTT. Amino acid sequence: CASSQGGQGTVEAFF.

In this sample, this clonotype turned up a few times. This chain joins TRBV10-3 and TRBJ2-1, with 7 nucleotides matching TRBD2. The CDR3 runs 11 residues. V lost 2 bases and J lost 13; bases outside the gene matches: 2. Germline V gene sequence: CDR1 ENHRY, CDR2 SYGVKD. CDR3 nucleotide sequence: TGTGCCATCAGTGAGGAGACTAGCCAGTTCTTC. This encodes CAISEETSQFF.

This clonotype was recorded a few times. The chain links TRBV12-3 or TRBV12-4 to TRBJ2-1; D is uncertain. This CDR3 is 15 amino acids long. V lost 4 bases and J lost 8, with 18 bases in between. CDR3 region: CASSSQFDTWDEQFF. The CDR3, as DNA: TGTGCCAGCAGTTCCCAATTTGACACATGGGATGAGCAGTTCTTC.

The chain joins TRBV3-1 to TRBJ1-1; TRBD1 agrees at 7 bases. The CDR3 is 15 residues long. Germline values: CDR1 LGHDT, CDR2 YNNKEL (reference sequence). Trimming cost V 1 base and J 11 bases; bases outside gene matches: 13. This CDR3 reads CASSQALQGNLMAFF. CDR3 in DNA: TGTGCCAGCAGCCAAGCCCTACAGGGGAACCTAATGGCTTTCTTT.

This clonotype was observed a handful of times. The chain links TRBV5-1 to TRBJ2-5; the D is unclear. The V end was cut by 0 bases, the J end by 1 base, with 7 bases between. The CDR3 runs to 14 residues. Germline V CDR1 and CDR2: SGHRS, YFSETQ. In DNA, the CDR3 is TGCGCCAGCAGCTTGGAGGCCAGCCAAGAGACCCAGTACTTC. This translates into CASSLEASQETQYF.

The gene calls are TRBV12-3 or TRBV12-4 and TRBJ2-2; 10 nucleotides agree with TRBD1. The trim removed 10 bases at V and 5 bases at J, leaving 4 bases unmatched. This CDR3 contains 13 residues. CDR3 DNA: TGTGCCACGGACAGGGGGAATACCGGGGAGCTGTTTTTT. It translates to CATDRGNTGELFF.

The sample holds a few counts of this clonotype. V gene TRBV20-1 combines with J gene TRBJ1-1, with unresolved D. V was pared by 6 bases and J by 3 bases, with 17 bases between. Looked up from germline, CDR1 is DFQATT and CDR2 is SNEGSKA (reference sequence). This CDR3 is built from 14 residues. The CDR3 nucleotides read TGCAGTGCGCCGGGCAGGAGGTTTGACACTGAAGCTTTCTTT. This gives the protein CSAPGRRFDTEAFF.

In this sample, this clonotype turned up many times. CDR3 bases: TGCGCCAGCAGCTTGGGCGGGGTGGCTGGAGATACGCAGTATTTT. Translated: CASSLGGVAGDTQYF. This rearrangement joins TRBV5-1 to TRBJ2-3, with D perhaps matching TRBD2 (6 bases). Trimming removed 0 bases at V and 5 bases at J, with 13 bases between. The CDR3 sequence is 15 residues long. Germline CDR1 reads SGHRS; CDR2 reads YFSETQ.

This clonotype was detected a few times. The J gene is TRBJ1-1, the V gene TRBV7-6, with D possibly TRBD1 on 6 matching bases. The V and J ends lost 4 bases and 0 bases respectively, with 18 bases between them. CDR1 and CDR2 from the germline V gene are SGHVS and FNYEAQ. The CDR3 is 17 residues long. In DNA form, the CDR3 reads TGTGCCAGCAGCTCGGGGTCGGGGGGCCGCATGAACACTGAAGCTTTCTTT. It translates to CASSSGSGGRMNTEAFF.

The genes are TRBV18 and TRBJ2-5; 12 nucleotides agree with TRBD2. The CDR3 length is 16 residues. With V trimmed by 6 bases and J by 2 bases, 7 bases remained unmatched. Germline lookup yields CDR1 KGHSH and CDR2 LQKENI. The CDR3 loop reads CASSETGLAGQETQYF. The CDR3 DNA reads as TGTGCCAGCTCCGAGACTGGACTAGCGGGACAAGAGACCCAGTACTTC.

This rearrangement joins TRBV20-1 to TRBJ1-4; TRBD1 matches at 10 bases. CDR1 and CDR2 (germline): DFQATT, SNEGSKA (reference sequence). There are 14 residues in the CDR3. V shed 5 bases, J shed 6 bases, and the junction held 6 bases outside the gene matches. The CDR3 DNA reads TGCAGTGCTCTCCCGGGACAGGGGTATGAAAAACTGTTTTTT. Translated: CSALPGQGYEKLFF.

The chain has TRBV4-3 and TRBJ2-2; the D is unclear. The length of the CDR3 is 17 residues. V gave up 0 bases and J gave up 1 base, with 12 bases separating them. Germline CDR1 LGHNA, CDR2 YSLEER. Written as DNA, the CDR3 is TGCGCCAGCAGCCAAGATTTTGGGCCAGTGAACACCGGGGAGCTGTTTTTT. It codes for CASSQDFGPVNTGELFF.

This clonotype was detected only a few times. The V gene is TRBV2, the J gene TRBJ1-5; 8 bases match TRBD1. V was clipped by 6 bases and J by 7 bases; unmatched bases: 5. This CDR3 has 13 amino acids. The germline V gene has CDR1 SNHLY and CDR2 FYNNEI. In DNA form, the CDR3 reads TGTGCCAGCAGACCAGGGGGCGGGCAGCCCCAGCATTTT. This translates into CASRPGGGQPQHF.

This clonotype was counted only a few times. The genes are TRBV7-2 and TRBJ2-5; 8 nucleotides align to TRBD2. The ends lost 2 bases at V and 3 bases at J; junction bases unmatched: 5. This CDR3 is 15 amino acids long. CDR1 SGHTA and CDR2 FQGNSA come from the germline V gene. The CDR3 region is CASSLPGGMEETQYF. CDR3 DNA sequence: TGTGCCAGCAGCTTACCGGGGGGGATGGAAGAGACCCAGTACTTC.

A few counts support this clonotype. The J gene is TRBJ2-1, the V gene TRBV11-2; D ambiguous. Per the germline V gene, CDR1 is SGHAT and CDR2 is FQNNGV. This CDR3 has 21 amino acids. V lost 1 base, J lost 0 bases, and 25 bases lay in between. In nucleotides, the CDR3 is TGTGCCAGCAGCTTAGCTCTGCTGTTTTCCAGCGCGCAAAGCTCCTACAATGAGCAGTTCTTC. This gives the protein CASSLALLFSSAQSSYNEQFF.

V and J are TRBV7-9 and TRBJ2-1; no clear D. Between the trimmed V and J ends, which lost 2 bases and 8 bases, there was a span of 7 bases. The CDR3 sequence is 12 residues long. Per germline, CDR1 SEHNR and CDR2 FQNEAQ (reference sequence). In DNA, the CDR3 is TGTGCCAGCAGCTTACGGATTCATGAGCAGTTCTTC. It specifies CASSLRIHEQFF. The variable domain in full, completed from reference TRBV7-9 and TRBJ2-1, reads DTGVSQNPRHKITKRGQNVTFRCDPISEHNRLYWYRQTLGQGPEFLTYFQNEAQLEKSRLLSDRFSAERPKGSFSTLEIQRTEQGDSAMYLCASSLRIHEQFFGPGTRLTVL.